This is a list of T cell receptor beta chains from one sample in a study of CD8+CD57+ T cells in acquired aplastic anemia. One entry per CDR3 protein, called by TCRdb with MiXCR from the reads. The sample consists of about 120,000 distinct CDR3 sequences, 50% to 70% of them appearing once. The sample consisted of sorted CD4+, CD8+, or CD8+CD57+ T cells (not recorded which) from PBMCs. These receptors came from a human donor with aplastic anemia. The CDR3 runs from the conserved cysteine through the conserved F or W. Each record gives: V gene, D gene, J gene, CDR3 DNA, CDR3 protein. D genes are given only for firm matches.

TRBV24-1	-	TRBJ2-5	TGTGCCACAGCAAGTGCGGACACTCAAGAGACCCAGTACTTC	CATASADTQETQYF
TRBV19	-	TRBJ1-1	TGTGCCAGTAGTATAGAGATCGCGAACACTGAAGCTTTCTTT	CASSIEIANTEAFF
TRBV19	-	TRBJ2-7	TGTGCCAGCCGCATGTCATGGATGGGGACCTACGAGCAGTACTTC	CASRMSWMGTYEQYF
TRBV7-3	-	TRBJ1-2	TGTGCCAGCAGCCCCCGGGACACAGCAATCTATGGCTACACCTTC	CASSPRDTAIYGYTF
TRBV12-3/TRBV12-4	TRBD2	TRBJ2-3	TGTGCCAGCAGGCCACTTTTGGCGGGAGGGTCGGGGTCAGATACGCAGTATTTT	CASRPLLAGGSGSDTQYF
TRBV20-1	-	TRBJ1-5	TGCAGTGCTAGAGAGGACAGAAATCAGCCCCAGCATTTT	CSAREDRNQPQHF
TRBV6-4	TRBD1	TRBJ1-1	TGTGCCAGCAGTGAGACAGGGGATCGTGGTGAAGCTTTCTTT	CASSETGDRGEAFF
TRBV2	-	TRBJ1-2	TGTGCCAGCTCACCTCGTACTAACTATGGCTACACCTTC	CASSPRTNYGYTF
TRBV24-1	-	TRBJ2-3	TGTGCCACCAGTGATTTGAGAGGCACAGATACGCAGTATTTT	CATSDLRGTDTQYF
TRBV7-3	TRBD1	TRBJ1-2	TGTGCCAGCAGCTGGACGGGACAGGGCTATGGCTACACCTTC	CASSWTGQGYGYTF